The clone carrying this TCR beta chain has just a few counts. Its target is unknown. The data derive from a study of radiation and T cells in renal cell carcinoma. General study points: Top tumor clonotypes rose in blood 2 weeks post-radiation, then contracted. No pretreatment tumor biopsies were available for baseline clonotypes.

Germline-derived CDR1 and CDR2 are SGHTA and FQGNSA. CDR3 length: 14 amino acids. Trimming cost V 5 bases and J 8 bases; bases outside gene matches: 6. Sample time point: blood 4 weeks post-SBRT, at nephrectomy. Treatment in this sample: 15 Gy SBRT to primary tumor, nephrectomy 4 weeks later. Nephrectomy followed 15 Gy stereotactic body radiation by 4 weeks. This renal cell carcinoma was of the clear cell type. This table comes from immunoSEQ multiplex PCR, and its TCRdb copy is limited to in-frame clones, with some not included. There are approximately 90,000 clones in the sample; approximately 80% occur only once, and approximately 8.6% lies in the top ten.

The origin of this receptor is a man in his forties or fifties with renal cell carcinoma. This material consisted of blood, taken from a patient whose treatment included radiotherapy and nephrectomy. The V and J genes are TRBV7-2 and TRBJ1-4, with TRBD1 matching 9 bases. The CDR3 region has the DNA TGTGCCAGCAGCCTTGGACAGGGGCGGGAAAAACTGTTTTTT. Its translation: CASSLGQGREKLFF.